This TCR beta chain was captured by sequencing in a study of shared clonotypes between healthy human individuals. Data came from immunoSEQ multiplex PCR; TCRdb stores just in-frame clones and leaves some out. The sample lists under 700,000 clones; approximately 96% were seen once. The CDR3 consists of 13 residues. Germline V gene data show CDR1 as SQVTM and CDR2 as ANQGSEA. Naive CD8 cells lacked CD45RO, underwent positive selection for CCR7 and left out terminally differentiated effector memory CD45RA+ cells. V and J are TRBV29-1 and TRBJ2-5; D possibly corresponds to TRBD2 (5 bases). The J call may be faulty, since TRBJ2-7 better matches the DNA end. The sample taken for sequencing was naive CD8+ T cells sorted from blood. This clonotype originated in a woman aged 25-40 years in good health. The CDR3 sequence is CSVSGLGSPEQYF. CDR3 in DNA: TGCAGCGTAAGCGGACTCGGCTCCCCCGAGCAGTACTTC.